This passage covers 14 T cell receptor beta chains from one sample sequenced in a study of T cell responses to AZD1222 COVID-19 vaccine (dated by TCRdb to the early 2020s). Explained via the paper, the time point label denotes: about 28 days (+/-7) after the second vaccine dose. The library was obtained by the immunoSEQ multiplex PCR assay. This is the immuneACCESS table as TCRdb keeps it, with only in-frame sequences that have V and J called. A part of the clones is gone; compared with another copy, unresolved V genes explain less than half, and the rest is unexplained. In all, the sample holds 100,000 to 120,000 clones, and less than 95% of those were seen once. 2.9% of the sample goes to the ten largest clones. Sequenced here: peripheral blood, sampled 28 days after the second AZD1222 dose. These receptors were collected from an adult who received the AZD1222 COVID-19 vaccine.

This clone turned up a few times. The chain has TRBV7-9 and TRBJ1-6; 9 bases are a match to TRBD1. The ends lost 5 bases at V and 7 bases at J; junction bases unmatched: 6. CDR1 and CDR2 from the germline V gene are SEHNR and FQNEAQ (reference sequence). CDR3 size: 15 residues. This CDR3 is CASSPRTGDNSPLHF. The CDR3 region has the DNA TGTGCCAGCAGCCCCCGGACAGGGGACAATTCACCCCTCCACTTT. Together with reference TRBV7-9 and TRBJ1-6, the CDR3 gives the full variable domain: DTGVSQNPRHKITKRGQNVTFRCDPISEHNRLYWYRQTLGQGPEFLTYFQNEAQLEKSRLLSDRFSAERPKGSFSTLEIQRTEQGDSAMYLCASSPRTGDNSPLHFGNGTRLTVT.

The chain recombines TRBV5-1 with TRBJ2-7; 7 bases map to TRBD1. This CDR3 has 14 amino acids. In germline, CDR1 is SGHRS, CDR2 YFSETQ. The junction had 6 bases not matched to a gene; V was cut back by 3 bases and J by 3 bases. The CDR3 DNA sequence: TGCGCCAGCAGCTCCCAGACAGGGAACTACGAGCAGTACTTC. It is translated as CASSSQTGNYEQYF.

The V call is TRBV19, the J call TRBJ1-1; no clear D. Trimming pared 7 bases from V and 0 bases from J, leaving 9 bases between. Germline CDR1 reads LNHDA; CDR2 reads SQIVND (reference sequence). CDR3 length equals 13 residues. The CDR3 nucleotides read TGTGCCAGTATAGGTCAGATGAACACTGAAGCTTTCTTT. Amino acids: CASIGQMNTEAFF.

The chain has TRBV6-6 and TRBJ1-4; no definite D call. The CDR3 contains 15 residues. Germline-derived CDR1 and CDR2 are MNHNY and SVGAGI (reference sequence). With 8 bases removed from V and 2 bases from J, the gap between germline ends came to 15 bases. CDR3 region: CASSTTPRTNEKLFF. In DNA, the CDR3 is TGTGCCAGCTCCACCACCCCGCGGACTAATGAAAAACTGTTTTTT.

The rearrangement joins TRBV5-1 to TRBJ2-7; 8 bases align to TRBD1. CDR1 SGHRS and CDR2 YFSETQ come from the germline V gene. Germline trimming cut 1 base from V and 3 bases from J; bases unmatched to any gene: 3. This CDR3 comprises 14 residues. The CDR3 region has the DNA TGCGCCAGCAGCTTGCACAGGGGGGTCTACGAGCAGTACTTC. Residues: CASSLHRGVYEQYF. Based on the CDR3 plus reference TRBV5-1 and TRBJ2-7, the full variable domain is KAGVTQTPRYLIKTRGQQVTLSCSPISGHRSVSWYQQTPGQGLQFLFEYFSETQRNKGNFPGRFSGRQFSNSRSEMNVSTLELGDSALYLCASSLHRGVYEQYFGPGTRLTVT.

In DNA, the CDR3 is TGTGCCAGCAGCAACGACAGGCGACGGGCAGGCTACACCTTC. Its translation is CASSNDRRRAGYTF. The gene calls are TRBV28 and TRBJ1-2, with a tentative D call TRBD1 (6 bases). Germline V CDR1 and CDR2: MDHEN, SYDVKM. Trimming cost V 6 bases and J 8 bases, with 19 bases left between them. The CDR3 is made up of 14 amino acids.

The CDR3 DNA sequence: TGTGCCAGCACAGGCCTTCTCTCTGGAAACACCATATATTTT. Residues: CASTGLLSGNTIYF. This chain links TRBV6-5 with TRBJ1-3; D unresolved. V lost 7 bases, J lost 0 bases, and 10 bases lay in between. Germline loops: CDR1 MNHEY, CDR2 SVGAGI. The CDR3 is made up of 14 amino acids.

The CDR3 nucleotides are TGTGCCAGCAGTAAGACAGGGGATTATGAAAAACTGTTTTTT. Its translation is CASSKTGDYEKLFF. The chain combines TRBV6-5 with TRBJ1-4, with 8 bases lining up with TRBD1. The CDR3 loop spans 14 amino acids. From germline, CDR1 is MNHEY and CDR2 SVGAGI. V lost 5 bases and J lost 6; bases outside the gene matches: 5.

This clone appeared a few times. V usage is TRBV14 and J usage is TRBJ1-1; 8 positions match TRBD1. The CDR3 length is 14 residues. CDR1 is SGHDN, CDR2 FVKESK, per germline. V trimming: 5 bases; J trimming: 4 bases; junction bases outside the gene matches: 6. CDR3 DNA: TGTGCCAGCAGCGGACAGGGAAGGGGCACTGAAGCTTTCTTT. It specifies CASSGQGRGTEAFF.

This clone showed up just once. For the CDR3, the DNA is TGTGCCAGCAGTTACGGGGCGGTCGGAAGCATCCTCTATGGCTACACCTTC. It codes for CASSYGAVGSILYGYTF. The chain has TRBV6-2 or TRBV6-3 and TRBJ1-2, with TRBD1 as a possible D gene (5 bases). The CDR3 loop spans 17 amino acids. Germline V gives CDR1 MNHEY, CDR2 SVGEGT. V was shortened by 2 bases and J by 4 bases, with 20 bases between the two germline ends.

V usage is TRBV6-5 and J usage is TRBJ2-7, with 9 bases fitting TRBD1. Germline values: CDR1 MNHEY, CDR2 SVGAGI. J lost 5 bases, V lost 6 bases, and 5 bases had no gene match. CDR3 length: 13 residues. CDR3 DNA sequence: TGTGCCAGCAGCCTCGGACAGGGGCACGAGCAGTACTTC. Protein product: CASSLGQGHEQYF.

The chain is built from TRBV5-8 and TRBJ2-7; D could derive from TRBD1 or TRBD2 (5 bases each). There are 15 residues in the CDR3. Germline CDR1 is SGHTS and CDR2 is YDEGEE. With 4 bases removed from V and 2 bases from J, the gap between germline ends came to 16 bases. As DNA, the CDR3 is TGTGCCAGCAGCGATCTTGGGACCGTTACCTACGAGCAGTACTTC. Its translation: CASSDLGTVTYEQYF.

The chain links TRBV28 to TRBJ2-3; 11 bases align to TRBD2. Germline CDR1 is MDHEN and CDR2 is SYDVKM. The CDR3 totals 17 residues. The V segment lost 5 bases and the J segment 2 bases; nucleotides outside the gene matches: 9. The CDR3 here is CASSAPGLADHTDTQYF. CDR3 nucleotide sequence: TGTGCCAGCAGTGCCCCGGGACTAGCGGACCACACAGATACGCAGTATTTT.

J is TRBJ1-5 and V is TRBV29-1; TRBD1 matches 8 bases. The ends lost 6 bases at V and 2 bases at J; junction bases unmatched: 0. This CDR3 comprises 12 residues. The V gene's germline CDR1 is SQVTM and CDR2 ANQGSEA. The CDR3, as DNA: TGCAGCGTGGGACAGGGCAATCAGCCCCAGCATTTT. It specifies CSVGQGNQPQHF.